The source of this T cell receptor (beta chain) is a study of T-cell reconstitution after alpha-beta-depleted transplantation in children. As it was prepared, the TCRbeta library received unique molecular identifiers. Each CDR3 protein gets one entry after TCRdb re-called the PCR reads with MiXCR. The sample has about a million distinct CDR3 sequences, 25% to 30% seen once. The germline CDR1 and CDR2 sequences are SGHRS and YFSETQ. This CDR3 has 15 amino acids. J gave up 5 bases and V 3 bases, and 7 bases lay outside the gene matches. Regarding the study as a whole: Among T cells one year after transplant, newly produced cells accounted for most counts and diversity. Surviving recipient T cells and thymic progenitors underlay high day-60 TCRbeta diversity in some patients.

This clonotype showed up just a few times. Its target is unknown. The chain uses TRBV5-1 and TRBJ1-1; TRBD1 matches at 10 bases. Specimen: PBMCs, mostly from graft donor cells, collected 360 days after TCRalphabeta/CD19-depleted stem cell transplant. The TCR comes from a boy less than two years old who had a stem cell transplant for SCID, so the T cells may come from the graft donor. CDR3 loop: CASSSRTGGITEAFF. CDR3 coding DNA: TGCGCCAGCAGCTCTCGGACAGGGGGGATTACTGAAGCTTTCTTT.